This TCR beta chain comes out of a study of molecular identifiers for immune sequencing clone quantification. The study, taken as a whole, reports: Clones that exceeded 20 RNA copies held over 97% of effector molecules, yet under 1% in naive cells.

Looked up from germline, CDR1 is MGHRA and CDR2 is YSYEKL. CDR3 length: 16 residues. The V and J ends lost 0 bases and 7 bases respectively, with 16 bases between them. Previously published methods and listed TCR primers were used for the bulk TCR libraries. TCRdb processed the PCR reads anew with MiXCR; each CDR3 protein has one entry. Of some 100,000 distinct CDR3 sequences in the sample, about 20% were seen once. Investigators produced naive CD8 libraries from about 20,000 to 1,000,000 sorted cells, drawing on 10%, 30% or 50% RNA. Using a CD8+CD4-CCR7+CD45RA+ phenotype, naive CD8 T cells were sorted. This clonotype was counted ten times or more. The antigen is unknown.

This sequence was found in a human donor in good health. Some libraries in this study had Jurkat cell RNA spiked in. This chain joins TRBV4-1 and TRBJ1-5; D might be TRBD1 (5 bases). Sequenced: naive CD8+ T cells from blood, with Jurkat cell RNA spiked in. Subset described: FACS-sorted CD8+CD4-CCR7+CD45RA+ naive T cells. Written as DNA, the CDR3 is TGCGCCAGCAGCCAAGATGGGCAGGGTCGAGGCCAGCCCCAGCATTTT. It specifies CASSQDGQGRGQPQHF.